This T cell receptor (beta chain) was obtained from a study of blood T cells in healthy people across ages. This clonotype was observed a few times. With 5 bases removed from V and 3 bases from J, the gap between germline ends came to 19 bases. Germline values: CDR1 MNHEY, CDR2 SVGAGI. The CDR3 contains 16 residues. A second PCR, run for roughly 6 to 11 cycles, used a sample-barcoded 5' primer plus a J-beta primer mix. Every cDNA was tagged by a template-switch adaptor with 12 random nucleotides. One entry per CDR3 protein results from TCRdb running MiXCR on the 5' RACE reads. The data contain 380,000 or so distinct CDR3 sequences, about 49% of them seen just once; the ten biggest clones take up around 53%.

This sequence joins TRBV6-5 and TRBJ1-2, with D tentatively TRBD1 (5 bases). The sequencing sample was made of blood. This TCR came from a man aged 55 to 70 in good health. CDR3 protein: CASSPPREGKDYGYTF. DNA of the CDR3: TGTGCCAGCAGTCCCCCCCGGGAGGGGAAGGACTATGGCTACACCTTC.